This T cell receptor beta chain was identified during a study of T cells in localized non-small cell lung cancer. The study's findings and limits: With higher T cell density in blood came longer overall survival. Sequencing, confined to only one tumor region, leaves heterogeneity possible. T cell clonality was highest in uninvolved adjacent lung, above tumor.

Sequencing was performed with immunoSEQ multiplex PCR; in TCRdb, only in-frame clones are kept and a portion is missing. The sample lists about 40,000 clones, about 86% occurring once. About this clone: Its matching antigen is unknown.

Germline CDR1 reads SQVTM; CDR2 reads ANQGSEA. V was trimmed by 3 bases and J by 5 bases, leaving 10 bases between them. The CDR3 covers 12 residues. Here the sequenced sample was peripheral blood, taken before any cancer treatment. The TCR was taken from a man between 40 and 75 years old with stage I lung adenocarcinoma. The V and J genes are TRBV29-1 and TRBJ2-5; the D gene could be TRBD1 or TRBD2 (5 bases each). The CDR3: CSVDSGTETQYF. CDR3 in DNA: TGCAGCGTTGATTCCGGGACGGAGACCCAGTACTTC.